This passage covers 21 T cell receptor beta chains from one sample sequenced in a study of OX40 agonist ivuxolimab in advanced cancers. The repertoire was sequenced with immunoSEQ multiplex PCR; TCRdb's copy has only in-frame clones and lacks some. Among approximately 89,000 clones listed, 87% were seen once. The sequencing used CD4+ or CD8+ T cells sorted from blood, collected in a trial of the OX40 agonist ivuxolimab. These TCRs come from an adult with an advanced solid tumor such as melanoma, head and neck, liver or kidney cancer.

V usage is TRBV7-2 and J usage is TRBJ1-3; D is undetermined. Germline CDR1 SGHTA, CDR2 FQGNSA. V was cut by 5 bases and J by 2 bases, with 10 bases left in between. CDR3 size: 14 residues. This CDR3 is CASSPRDTGNTIYF. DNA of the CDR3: TGTGCCAGCAGCCCGCGGGATACTGGAAACACCATATATTTT. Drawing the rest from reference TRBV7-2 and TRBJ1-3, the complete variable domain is GAGVSQSPSNKVTEKGKDVELRCDPISGHTALYWYRQSLGQGLEFLIYFQGNSAPDKSGLPSDRFSAERTGGSVSTLTIQRTQQEDSAVYLCASSPRDTGNTIYFGEGSWLTVV.

Written as DNA, the CDR3 is TGTGCCAGCAGCTATGGGGCCAACGTCCTGACTTTC. It is translated as CASSYGANVLTF. This chain links TRBV5-4 with TRBJ2-6; D gene uncertain. The CDR3 runs to 12 residues. The V gene lost 3 bases and the J gene lost 3 bases, with 1 base spanning the gap. The germline V gene has CDR1 SGHNT and CDR2 YYREEE (reference sequence).

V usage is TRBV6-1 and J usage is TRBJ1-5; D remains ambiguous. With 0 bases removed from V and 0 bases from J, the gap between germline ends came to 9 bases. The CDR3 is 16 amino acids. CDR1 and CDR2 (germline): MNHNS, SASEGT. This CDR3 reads CASSEARVYSNQPQHF. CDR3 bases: TGTGCCAGCAGTGAAGCGAGGGTTTATAGCAATCAGCCCCAGCATTTT.

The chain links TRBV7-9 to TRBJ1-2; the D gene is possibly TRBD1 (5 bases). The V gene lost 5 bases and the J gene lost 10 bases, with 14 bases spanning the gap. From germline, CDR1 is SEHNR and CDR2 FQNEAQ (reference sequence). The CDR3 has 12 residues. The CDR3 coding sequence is TGTGCCAGCAGCGGGACGCCGTTTACCTACACCTTC. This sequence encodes CASSGTPFTYTF.

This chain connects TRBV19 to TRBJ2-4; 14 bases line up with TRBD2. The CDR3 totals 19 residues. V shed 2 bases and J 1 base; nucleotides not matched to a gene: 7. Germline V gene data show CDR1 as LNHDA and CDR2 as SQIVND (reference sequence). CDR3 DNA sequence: TGTGCCAGTAGTATATCCGGGACTAGCGGGGGTTCCGCCAAAAACATTCAGTACTTC. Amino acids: CASSISGTSGGSAKNIQYF. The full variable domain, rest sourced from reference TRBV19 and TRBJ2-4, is DGGITQSPKYLFRKEGQNVTLSCEQNLNHDAMYWYRQDPGQGLRLIYYSQIVNDFQKGDIAEGYSVSREKKESFPLTVTSAQKNPTAFYLCASSISGTSGGSAKNIQYFGAGTRLSVL.

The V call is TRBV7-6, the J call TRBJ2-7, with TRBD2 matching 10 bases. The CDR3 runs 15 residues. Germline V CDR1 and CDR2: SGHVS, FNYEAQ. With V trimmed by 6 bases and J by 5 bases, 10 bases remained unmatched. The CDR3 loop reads CASSRTLAGGDEQYF. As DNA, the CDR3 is TGTGCCAGCAGTCGAACGTTAGCGGGGGGCGACGAGCAGTACTTC. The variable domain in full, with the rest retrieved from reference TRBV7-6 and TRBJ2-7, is GAGVSQSPRYKVTKRGQDVALRCDPISGHVSLYWYRQALGQGPEFLTYFNYEAQQDKSGLPNDRFSAERPEGSISTLTIQRTEQRDSAMYRCASSRTLAGGDEQYFGPGTRLTVT.

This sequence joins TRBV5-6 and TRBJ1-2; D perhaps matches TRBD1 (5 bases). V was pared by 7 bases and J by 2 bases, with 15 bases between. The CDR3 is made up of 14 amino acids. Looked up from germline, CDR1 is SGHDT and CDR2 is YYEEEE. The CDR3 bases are TGTGCCAGCGCCCCGGGGAGGGGAAACTATGGCTACACCTTC. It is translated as CASAPGRGNYGYTF.

CDR3 protein: CASSSRDRVANSYGYTF. In nucleotides, the CDR3 is TGTGCCAGCAGCTCCCGGGACAGGGTAGCGAATAGCTATGGCTACACCTTC. The chain employs TRBV5-6 and TRBJ1-2; TRBD1 aligns across 9 bases. CDR1 is SGHDT, CDR2 YYEEEE, per germline. This CDR3 comprises 17 residues. The ends lost 3 bases at V and 4 bases at J; junction bases unmatched: 13.

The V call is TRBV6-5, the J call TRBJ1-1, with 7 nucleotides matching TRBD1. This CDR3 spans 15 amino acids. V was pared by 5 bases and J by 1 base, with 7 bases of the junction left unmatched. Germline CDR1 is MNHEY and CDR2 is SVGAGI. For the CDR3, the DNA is TGTGCCAGCAGTGTGACAGGGTCTGCGAACACTGAAGCTTTCTTT. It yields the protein CASSVTGSANTEAFF.

CDR3 loop: CASSFLRSVSETQYF. Written as DNA, the CDR3 is TGTGCCAGCAGCTTTCTTAGGTCGGTTTCGGAGACCCAGTACTTC. The gene calls are TRBV11-2 and TRBJ2-5, with no clear D. The CDR3 contains 15 residues. V was cut by 3 bases and J by 5 bases, with 16 bases left in between. Germline V CDR1 and CDR2: SGHAT, FQNNGV. Full variable domain (outside the CDR3, taken from reference TRBV11-2 and TRBJ2-5): EAGVAQSPRYKIIEKRQSVAFWCNPISGHATLYWYQQILGQGPKLLIQFQNNGVVDDSQLPKDRFSAERLKGVDSTLKIQPAKLEDSAVYLCASSFLRSVSETQYFGPGTRLLVL.

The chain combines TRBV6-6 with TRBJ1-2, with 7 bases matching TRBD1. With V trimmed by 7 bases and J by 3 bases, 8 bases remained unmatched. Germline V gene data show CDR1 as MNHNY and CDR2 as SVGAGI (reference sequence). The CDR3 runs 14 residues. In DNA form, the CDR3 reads TGTGCCAGCATCTGGACAGGAGATCACTATGGCTACACCTTC. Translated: CASIWTGDHYGYTF.

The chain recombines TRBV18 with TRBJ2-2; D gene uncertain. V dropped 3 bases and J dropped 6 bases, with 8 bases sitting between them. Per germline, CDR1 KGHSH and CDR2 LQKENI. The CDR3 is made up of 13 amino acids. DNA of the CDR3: TGTGCCAGCTCACCTGGGATCGCCGGGGAGCTGTTTTTT. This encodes CASSPGIAGELFF.

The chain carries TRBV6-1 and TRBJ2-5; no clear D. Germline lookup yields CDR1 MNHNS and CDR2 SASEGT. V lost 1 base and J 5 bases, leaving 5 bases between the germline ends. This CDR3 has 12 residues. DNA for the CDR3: TGTGCCAGCAGTGAAGTTTCGGAGACCCAGTACTTC. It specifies CASSEVSETQYF.

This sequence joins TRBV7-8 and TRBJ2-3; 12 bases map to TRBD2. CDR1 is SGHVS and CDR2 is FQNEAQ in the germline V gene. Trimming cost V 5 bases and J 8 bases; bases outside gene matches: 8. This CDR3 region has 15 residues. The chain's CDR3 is CASSPPSGGAGTQYF. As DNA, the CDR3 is TGTGCCAGCAGCCCCCCTAGCGGGGGGGCAGGTACGCAGTATTTT.

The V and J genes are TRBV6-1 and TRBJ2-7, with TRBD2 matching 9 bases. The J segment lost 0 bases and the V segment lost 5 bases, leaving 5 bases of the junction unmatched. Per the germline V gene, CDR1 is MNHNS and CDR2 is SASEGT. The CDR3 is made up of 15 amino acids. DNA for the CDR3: TGTGCCAGCAGTTCCGCGGGGGGGGGCTCCTACGAGCAGTACTTC. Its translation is CASSSAGGGSYEQYF.

The CDR3 DNA reads as TGCAGTACCCAGAGCGAGCAGTTCTTC. It encodes CSTQSEQFF. The genes are TRBV20-1 and TRBJ2-1, with D hard to call. V was clipped by 8 bases and J by 10 bases, with 9 bases between them. The CDR3 extends over 9 amino acids. Germline V gives CDR1 DFQATT, CDR2 SNEGSKA (reference sequence).

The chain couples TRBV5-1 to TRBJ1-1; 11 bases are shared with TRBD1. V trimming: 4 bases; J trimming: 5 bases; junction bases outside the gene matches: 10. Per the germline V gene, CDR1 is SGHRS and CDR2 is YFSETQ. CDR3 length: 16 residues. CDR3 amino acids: CASSVGQGALGTEAFF. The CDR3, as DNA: TGCGCCAGCAGCGTAGGACAGGGGGCTTTGGGTACTGAAGCTTTCTTT.

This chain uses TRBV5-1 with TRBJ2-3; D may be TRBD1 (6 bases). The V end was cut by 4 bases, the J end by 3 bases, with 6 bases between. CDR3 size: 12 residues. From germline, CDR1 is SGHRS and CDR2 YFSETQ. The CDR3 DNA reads TGCGCCAGCAGCGGACAGACAGATACGCAGTATTTT. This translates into CASSGQTDTQYF.

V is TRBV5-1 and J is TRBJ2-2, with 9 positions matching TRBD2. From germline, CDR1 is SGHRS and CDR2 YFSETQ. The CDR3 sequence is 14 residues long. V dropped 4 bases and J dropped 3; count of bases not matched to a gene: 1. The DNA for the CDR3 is TGCGCCAGCAGCGAGCGGGGGGACACCGGGGAGCTGTTTTTT. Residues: CASSERGDTGELFF.

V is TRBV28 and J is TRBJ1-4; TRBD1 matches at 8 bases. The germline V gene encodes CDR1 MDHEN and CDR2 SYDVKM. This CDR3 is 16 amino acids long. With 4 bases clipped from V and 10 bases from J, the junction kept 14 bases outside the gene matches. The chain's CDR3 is CASSSILIRGLGKLFF. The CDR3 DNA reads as TGTGCCAGCAGTTCAATCCTAATCAGGGGGCTCGGAAAACTGTTTTTT.

CDR3 DNA sequence: TGCAGCGTTGGTGGGGGACGGAGCGACCCTAGGCAGTACTTC. It codes for CSVGGGRSDPRQYF. The rearrangement uses TRBV29-1 and TRBJ2-7; TRBD1 or TRBD2 may be the D gene (5 bases each). The CDR3 length is 14 residues. The V end lost 4 bases, the J end lost 9 bases, and 22 bases lay between the germline ends. Germline lookup yields CDR1 SQVTM and CDR2 ANQGSEA.